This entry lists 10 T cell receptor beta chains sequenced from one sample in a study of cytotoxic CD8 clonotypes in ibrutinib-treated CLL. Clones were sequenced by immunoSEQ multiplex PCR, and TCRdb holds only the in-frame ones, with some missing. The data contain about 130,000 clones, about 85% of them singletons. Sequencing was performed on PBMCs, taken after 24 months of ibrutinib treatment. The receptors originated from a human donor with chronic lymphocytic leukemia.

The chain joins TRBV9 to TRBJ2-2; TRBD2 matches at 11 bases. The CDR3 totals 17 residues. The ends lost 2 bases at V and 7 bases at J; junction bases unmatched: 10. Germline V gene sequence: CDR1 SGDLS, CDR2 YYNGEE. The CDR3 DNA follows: TGTGCCAGCAGCGTGGACCTAGCGGGGGGCGTCAGCGGGGAGCTGTTTTTT. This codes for CASSVDLAGGVSGELFF.

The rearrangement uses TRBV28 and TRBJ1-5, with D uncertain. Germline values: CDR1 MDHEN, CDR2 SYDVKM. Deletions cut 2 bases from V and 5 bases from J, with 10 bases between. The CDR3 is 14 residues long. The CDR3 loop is CASSLGLSHQPQHF. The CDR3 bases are TGTGCCAGCAGTTTAGGCCTATCTCATCAGCCCCAGCATTTT.

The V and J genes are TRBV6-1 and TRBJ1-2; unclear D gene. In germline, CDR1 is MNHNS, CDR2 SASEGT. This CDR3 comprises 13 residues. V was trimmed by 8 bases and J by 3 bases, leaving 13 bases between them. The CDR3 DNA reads TGTGCCAGCGGGATTCGGGTTGACTATGGCTACACCTTC. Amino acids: CASGIRVDYGYTF.

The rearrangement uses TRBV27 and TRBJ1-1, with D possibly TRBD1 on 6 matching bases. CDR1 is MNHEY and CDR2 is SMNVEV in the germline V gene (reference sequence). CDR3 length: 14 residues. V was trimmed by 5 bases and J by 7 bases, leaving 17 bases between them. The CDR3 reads CASSPSRDIIEAFF. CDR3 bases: TGTGCCAGCAGTCCGTCCCGGGACATAATTGAAGCTTTCTTT.

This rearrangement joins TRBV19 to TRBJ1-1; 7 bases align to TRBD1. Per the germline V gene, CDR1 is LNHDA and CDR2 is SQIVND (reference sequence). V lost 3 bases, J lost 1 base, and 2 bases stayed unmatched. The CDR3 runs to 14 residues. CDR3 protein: CASSIRQGNTEAFF. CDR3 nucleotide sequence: TGTGCCAGTAGTATCAGACAGGGGAACACTGAAGCTTTCTTT.

DNA for the CDR3: TGCGCCAGCAGCCAAGATGAGGGAGGGACACTTGAAGCTTTCTTT. It is translated as CASSQDEGGTLEAFF. The chain employs TRBV4-1 and TRBJ1-1, with D tentatively TRBD1 (6 bases). V was pared by 0 bases and J by 7 bases, with 15 bases between. Germline assignment: CDR1 MGHRA and CDR2 YSYEKL. The CDR3 is 15 residues long.

The CDR3 protein is CASSIAPGANYGYTF. The CDR3 nucleotides read TGTGCCAGTAGTATAGCCCCCGGGGCCAACTATGGCTACACCTTC. This sequence joins TRBV19 and TRBJ1-2; D may be TRBD1 (5 bases). Germline loops: CDR1 LNHDA, CDR2 SQIVND (reference sequence). There are 15 residues in the CDR3. V was shortened by 1 base and J by 2 bases, with 11 bases between the two germline ends.

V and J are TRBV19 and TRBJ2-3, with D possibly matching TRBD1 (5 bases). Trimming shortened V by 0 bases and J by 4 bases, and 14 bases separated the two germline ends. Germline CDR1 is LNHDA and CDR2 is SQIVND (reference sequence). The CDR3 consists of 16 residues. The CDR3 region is CASSIEGVYRADTQYF. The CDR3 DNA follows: TGTGCCAGTAGTATAGAAGGGGTGTATCGGGCAGATACGCAGTATTTT.

Here the CDR3 DNA reads TGTGCCAGCAGTGAAGGCACGCGGGACCGGGACCCACGGGATACGCAGTATTTT. Translating gives CASSEGTRDRDPRDTQYF. V is TRBV6-1 and J is TRBJ2-3; a weak D match, TRBD2 (6 bases). This CDR3 region has 18 residues. V lost 1 base to trimming and J lost 6 bases, with 23 bases between them. CDR1 and CDR2 (germline): MNHNS, SASEGT.

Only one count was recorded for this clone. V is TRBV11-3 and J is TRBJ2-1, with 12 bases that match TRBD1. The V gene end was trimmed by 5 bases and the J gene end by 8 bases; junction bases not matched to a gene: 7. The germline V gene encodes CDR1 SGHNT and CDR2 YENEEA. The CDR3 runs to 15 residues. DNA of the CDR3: TGTGCCAGCAGCCCCGGGACAGGGGGCCGGTATGAGCAGTTCTTC. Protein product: CASSPGTGGRYEQFF.